This T cell receptor (beta chain) was captured in a study of cytomegalovirus exposure and HLA in healthy donors. V dropped 0 bases and J dropped 1 base, with 10 bases sitting between them. This CDR3 has 15 amino acids. CDR1 is SGDLS, CDR2 YYNGEE, per germline. The PCR was carried out with 60 Vbeta primers and 13 Jbeta primers. Here immunoSEQ multiplex PCR was the method, and the copy in TCRdb shows in-frame clones only, minus some. The repertoire holds approximately 180,000 clones, with about 12% as singletons. Specimen: PBMCs. The rearrangement joins TRBV9 to TRBJ2-5, with a tentative D call TRBD2 (5 bases). This TCR came from a man in his fifties or sixties in good health and CMV-seropositive. CDR3 in amino acids: CASSVVGLFQETQYF. Here the CDR3 DNA reads TGTGCCAGCAGCGTAGTAGGACTCTTCCAAGAGACCCAGTACTTC.